This T cell receptor (beta chain) was documented in a study of beta chain features in type 1 diabetes. The sample holds a few counts of this clone. Its matching antigen is unknown. Expressed TCRB transcripts were sequenced because the entire RNA isolate underwent reverse transcription. Method: immunoSEQ multiplex PCR; TCRdb's copy keeps in-frame clones and lacks some. The sample lists under 400,000 clones; about 15% were seen once. Study results and limitations: The naive, central memory and Treg TCRB repertoires of patients appeared to be more similar to one another than those of healthy donors. Any PCR bias toward short templates would affect both groups alike.

Germline CDR1 and CDR2: SNHLY and FYNNEI. The CDR3 extends over 13 amino acids. V gave up 6 bases and J gave up 3 bases, with 12 bases separating them. This receptor was identified in a man aged 30-40 years in good health. The chain employs TRBV2 and TRBJ2-7; D may be TRBD1 (6 bases). Sequencing was performed on central memory CD4+ T cells from blood. CDR3 amino acids: CASRGKQGYEQYF. CDR3 sequence (DNA): TGTGCCAGCAGGGGGAAACAGGGCTACGAGCAGTACTTC.